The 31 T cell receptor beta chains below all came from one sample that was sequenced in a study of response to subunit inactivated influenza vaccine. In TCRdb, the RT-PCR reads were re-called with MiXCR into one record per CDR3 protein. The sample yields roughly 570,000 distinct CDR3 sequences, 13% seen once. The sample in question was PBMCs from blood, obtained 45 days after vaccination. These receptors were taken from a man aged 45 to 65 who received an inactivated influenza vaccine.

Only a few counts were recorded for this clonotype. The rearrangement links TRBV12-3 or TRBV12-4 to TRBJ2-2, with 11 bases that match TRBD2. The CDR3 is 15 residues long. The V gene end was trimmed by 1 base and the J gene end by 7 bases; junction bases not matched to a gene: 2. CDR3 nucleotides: TGTGCCAGCAGTTTAGTAGCGGGGGGGAGCGGGGAGCTGTTTTTT. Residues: CASSLVAGGSGELFF.

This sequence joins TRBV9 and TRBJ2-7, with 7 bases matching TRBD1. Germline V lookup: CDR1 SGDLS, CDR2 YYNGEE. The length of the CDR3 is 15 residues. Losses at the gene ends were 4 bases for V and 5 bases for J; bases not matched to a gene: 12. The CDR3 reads CASSPTPTGRDEQYF. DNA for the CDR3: TGTGCCAGCAGCCCGACCCCGACAGGGAGAGACGAGCAGTACTTC. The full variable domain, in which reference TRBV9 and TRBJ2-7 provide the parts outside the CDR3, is DSGVTQTPKHLITATGQRVTLRCSPRSGDLSVYWYQQSLDQGLQFLIQYYNGEERAKGNILERFSAQQFPDLHSELNLSSLELGDSALYFCASSPTPTGRDEQYFGPGTRLTVT.

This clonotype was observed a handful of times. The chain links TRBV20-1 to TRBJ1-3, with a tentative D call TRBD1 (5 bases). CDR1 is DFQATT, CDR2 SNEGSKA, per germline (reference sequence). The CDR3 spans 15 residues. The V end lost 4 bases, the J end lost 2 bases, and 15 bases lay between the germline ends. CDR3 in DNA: TGCAGTGCTACTAGGACGGGACGACCTGGAAACACCATATATTTT. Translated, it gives CSATRTGRPGNTIYF.

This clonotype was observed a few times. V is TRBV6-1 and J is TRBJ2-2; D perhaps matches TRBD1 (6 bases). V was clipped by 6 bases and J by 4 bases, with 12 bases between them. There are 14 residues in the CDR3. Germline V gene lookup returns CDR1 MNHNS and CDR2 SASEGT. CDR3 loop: CASSRLGGTGELFF. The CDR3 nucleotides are TGTGCCAGCAGCCGGTTAGGGGGCACCGGGGAGCTGTTTTTT.

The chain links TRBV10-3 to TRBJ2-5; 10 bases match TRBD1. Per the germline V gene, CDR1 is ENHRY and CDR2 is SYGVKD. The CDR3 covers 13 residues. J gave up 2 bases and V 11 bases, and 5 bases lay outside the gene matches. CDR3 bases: TGTGCCGTCGGGACAGGGGAACAAGAGACCCAGTACTTC. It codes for CAVGTGEQETQYF.

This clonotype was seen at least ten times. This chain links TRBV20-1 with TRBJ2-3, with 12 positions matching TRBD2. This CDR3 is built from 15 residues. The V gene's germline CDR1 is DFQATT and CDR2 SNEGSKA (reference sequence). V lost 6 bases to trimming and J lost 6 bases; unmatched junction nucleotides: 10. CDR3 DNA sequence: TGCAGTGCCAAAACGACTAGCGGGAGATCTGATACGCAGTATTTT. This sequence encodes CSAKTTSGRSDTQYF.

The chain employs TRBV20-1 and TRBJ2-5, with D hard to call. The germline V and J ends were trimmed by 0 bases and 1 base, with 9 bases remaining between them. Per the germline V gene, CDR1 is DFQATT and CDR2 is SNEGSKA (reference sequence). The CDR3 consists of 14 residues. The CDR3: CSARDLGFQETQYF. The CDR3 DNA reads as TGCAGTGCTAGAGATCTAGGGTTCCAAGAGACCCAGTACTTC.

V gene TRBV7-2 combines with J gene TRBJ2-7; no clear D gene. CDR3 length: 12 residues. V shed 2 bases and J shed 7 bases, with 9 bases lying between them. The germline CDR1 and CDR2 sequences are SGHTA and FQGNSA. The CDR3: CASSLNRREQYF. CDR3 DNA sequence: TGTGCCAGCAGCTTAAATCGCCGGGAGCAGTACTTC.

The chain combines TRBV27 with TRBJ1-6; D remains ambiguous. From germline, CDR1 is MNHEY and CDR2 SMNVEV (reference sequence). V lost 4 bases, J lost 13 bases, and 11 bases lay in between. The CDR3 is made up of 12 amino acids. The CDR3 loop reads CASSSRDGPLHF. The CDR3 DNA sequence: TGTGCCAGCAGTTCCCGCGATGGTCCCCTCCACTTT.

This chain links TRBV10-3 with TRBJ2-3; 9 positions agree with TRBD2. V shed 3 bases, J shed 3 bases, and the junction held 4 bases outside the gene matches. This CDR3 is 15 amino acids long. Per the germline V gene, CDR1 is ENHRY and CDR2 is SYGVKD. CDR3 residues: CAISDWRGGTDTQYF. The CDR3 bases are TGTGCCATCAGTGACTGGCGGGGGGGAACAGATACGCAGTATTTT.

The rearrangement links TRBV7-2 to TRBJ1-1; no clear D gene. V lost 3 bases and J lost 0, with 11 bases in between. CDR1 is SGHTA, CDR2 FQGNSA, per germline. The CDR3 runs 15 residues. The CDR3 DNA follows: TGTGCCAGCAGCTTCGCTAGGACGGTGAACACTGAAGCTTTCTTT. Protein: CASSFARTVNTEAFF.

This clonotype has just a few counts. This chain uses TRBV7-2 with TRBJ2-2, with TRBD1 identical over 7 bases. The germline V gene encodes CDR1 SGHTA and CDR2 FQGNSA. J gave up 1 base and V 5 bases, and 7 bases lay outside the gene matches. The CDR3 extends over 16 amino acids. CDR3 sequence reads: CASSPRQGGNTGELFF. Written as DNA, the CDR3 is TGTGCCAGCAGCCCCAGACAGGGTGGGAACACCGGGGAGCTGTTTTTT.

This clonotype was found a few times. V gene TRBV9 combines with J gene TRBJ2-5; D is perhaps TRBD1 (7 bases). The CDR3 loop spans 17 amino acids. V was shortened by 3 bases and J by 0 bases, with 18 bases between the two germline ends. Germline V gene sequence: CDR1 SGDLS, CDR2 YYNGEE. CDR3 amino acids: CASSDRDRLGNQETQYF. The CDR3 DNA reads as TGTGCCAGCAGCGACAGGGACAGACTAGGAAACCAAGAGACCCAGTACTTC.

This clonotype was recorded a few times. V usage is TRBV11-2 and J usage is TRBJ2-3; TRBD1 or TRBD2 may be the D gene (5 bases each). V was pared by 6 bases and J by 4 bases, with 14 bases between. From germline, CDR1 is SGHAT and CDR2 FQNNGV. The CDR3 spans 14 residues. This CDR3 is CASSILLGADTQYF. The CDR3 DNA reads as TGTGCCAGCAGTATCTTATTGGGGGCAGATACGCAGTATTTT.

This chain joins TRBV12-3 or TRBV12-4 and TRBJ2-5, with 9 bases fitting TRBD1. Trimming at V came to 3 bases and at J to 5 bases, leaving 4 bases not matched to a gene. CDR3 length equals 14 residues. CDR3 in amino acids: CASSLQGQGETQYF. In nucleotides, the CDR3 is TGTGCCAGCAGTTTGCAAGGACAGGGGGAGACCCAGTACTTC.

The CDR3 DNA sequence: TGTGCCAGCAGCCTCCAAGGACTAGCGGGAGCCGGGGAGCTGTTTTTT. Amino acids: CASSLQGLAGAGELFF. The rearrangement uses TRBV11-2 and TRBJ2-2; 13 bases map to TRBD2. Germline-derived CDR1 and CDR2 are SGHAT and FQNNGV. This CDR3 comprises 16 residues. Trimming at V came to 5 bases and at J to 6 bases, leaving 6 bases not matched to a gene.

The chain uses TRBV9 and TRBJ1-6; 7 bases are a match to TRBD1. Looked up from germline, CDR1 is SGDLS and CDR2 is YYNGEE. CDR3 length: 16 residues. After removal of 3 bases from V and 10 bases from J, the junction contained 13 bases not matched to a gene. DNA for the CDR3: TGTGCCAGCAGCGCGCTCTCGACAGGGACCGGCTCACCCCTCCACTTT. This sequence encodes CASSALSTGTGSPLHF.

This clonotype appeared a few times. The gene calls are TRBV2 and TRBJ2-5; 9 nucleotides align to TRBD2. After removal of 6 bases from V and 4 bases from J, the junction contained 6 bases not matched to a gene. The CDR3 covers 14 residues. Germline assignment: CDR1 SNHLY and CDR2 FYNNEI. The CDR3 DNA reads TGTGCCAGCAGGGGCGGGGGGGCCTTAGAGACCCAGTACTTC. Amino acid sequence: CASRGGGALETQYF.

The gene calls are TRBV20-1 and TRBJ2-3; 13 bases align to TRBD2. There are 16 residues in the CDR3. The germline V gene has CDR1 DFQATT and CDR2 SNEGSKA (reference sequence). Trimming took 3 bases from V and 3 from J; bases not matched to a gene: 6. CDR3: CSARVTSGGATDTQYF. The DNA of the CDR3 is TGCAGTGCTAGGGTAACTAGCGGGGGGGCTACAGATACGCAGTATTTT.

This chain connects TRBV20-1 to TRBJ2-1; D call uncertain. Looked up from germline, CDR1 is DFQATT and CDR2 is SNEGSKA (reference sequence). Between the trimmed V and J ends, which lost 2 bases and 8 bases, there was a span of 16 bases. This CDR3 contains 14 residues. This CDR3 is CSARRVGWVYEQFF. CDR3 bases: TGCAGTGCTAGAAGGGTAGGATGGGTCTATGAGCAGTTCTTC.

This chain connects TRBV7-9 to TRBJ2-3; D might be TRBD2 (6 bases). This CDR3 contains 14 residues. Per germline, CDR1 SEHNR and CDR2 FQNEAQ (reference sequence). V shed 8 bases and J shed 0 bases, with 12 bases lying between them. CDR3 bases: TGTGCCAGCCGCGGGATACTGAGCACAGATACGCAGTATTTT. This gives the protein CASRGILSTDTQYF.

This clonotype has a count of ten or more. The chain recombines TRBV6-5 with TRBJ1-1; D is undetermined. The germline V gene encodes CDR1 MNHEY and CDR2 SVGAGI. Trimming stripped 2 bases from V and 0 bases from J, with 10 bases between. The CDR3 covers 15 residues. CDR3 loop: CASSYAGRMNTEAFF. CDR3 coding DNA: TGTGCCAGCAGTTACGCCGGGAGGATGAACACTGAAGCTTTCTTT.

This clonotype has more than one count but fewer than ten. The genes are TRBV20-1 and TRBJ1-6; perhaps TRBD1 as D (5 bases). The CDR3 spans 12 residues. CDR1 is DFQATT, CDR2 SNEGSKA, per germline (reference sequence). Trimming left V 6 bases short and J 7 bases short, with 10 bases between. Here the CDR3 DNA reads TGCAGTGCCAGGGACGCAAATTCACCCCTCCACTTT. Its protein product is CSARDANSPLHF.

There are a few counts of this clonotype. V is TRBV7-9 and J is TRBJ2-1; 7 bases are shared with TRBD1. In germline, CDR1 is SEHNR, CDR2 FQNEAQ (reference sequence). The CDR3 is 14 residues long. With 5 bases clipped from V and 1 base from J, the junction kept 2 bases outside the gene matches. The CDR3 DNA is TGTGCCAGCAGCGACAGGGTTTCCTACAATGAGCAGTTCTTC. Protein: CASSDRVSYNEQFF.

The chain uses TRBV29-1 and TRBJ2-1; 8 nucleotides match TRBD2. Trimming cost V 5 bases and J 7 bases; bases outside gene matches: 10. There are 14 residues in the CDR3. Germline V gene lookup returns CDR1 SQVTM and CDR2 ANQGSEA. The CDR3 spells CSVRRRGAENEQFF. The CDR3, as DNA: TGCAGCGTTCGGCGGCGGGGGGCCGAGAATGAGCAGTTCTTC.

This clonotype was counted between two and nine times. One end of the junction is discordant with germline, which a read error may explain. The CDR3 reads CASSGGAWQDRHFF. The CDR3 coding sequence is TGTGCCAGCAGCGGGGGTGCTTGGCAGGACAGGCACTTCTTC. The chain has TRBV7-2 and TRBJ2-7, with 7 positions matching TRBD1. The CDR3 has 14 amino acids. Germline V gives CDR1 SGHTA, CDR2 FQGNSA.

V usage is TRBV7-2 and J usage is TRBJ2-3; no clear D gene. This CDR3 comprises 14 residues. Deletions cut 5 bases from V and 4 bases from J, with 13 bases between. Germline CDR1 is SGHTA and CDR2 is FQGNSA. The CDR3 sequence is CASSNPQRSDTQYF. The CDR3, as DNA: TGTGCCAGCAGCAATCCTCAGCGATCAGATACGCAGTATTTT.

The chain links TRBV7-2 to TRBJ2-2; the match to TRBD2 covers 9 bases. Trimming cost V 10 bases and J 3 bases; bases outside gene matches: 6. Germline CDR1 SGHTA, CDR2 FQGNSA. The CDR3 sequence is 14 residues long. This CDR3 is CATRLAGYTGELFF. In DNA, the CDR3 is TGTGCCACCAGGCTAGCGGGGTACACCGGGGAGCTGTTTTTT.

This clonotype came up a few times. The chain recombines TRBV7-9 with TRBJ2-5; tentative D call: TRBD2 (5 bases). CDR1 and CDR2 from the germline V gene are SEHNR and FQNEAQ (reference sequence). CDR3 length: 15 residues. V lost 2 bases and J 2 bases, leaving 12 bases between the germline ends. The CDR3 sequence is CASSLSASRQETQYF. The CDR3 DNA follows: TGTGCCAGCAGCTTATCGGCTAGCAGGCAAGAGACCCAGTACTTC.

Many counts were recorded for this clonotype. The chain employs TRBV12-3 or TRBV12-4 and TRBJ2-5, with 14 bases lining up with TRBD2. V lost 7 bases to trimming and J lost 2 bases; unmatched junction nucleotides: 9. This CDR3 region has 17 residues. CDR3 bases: TGTGCCAGCATCCTCGGGACTAGCGGGAGATCACAAGAGACCCAGTACTTC. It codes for CASILGTSGRSQETQYF.

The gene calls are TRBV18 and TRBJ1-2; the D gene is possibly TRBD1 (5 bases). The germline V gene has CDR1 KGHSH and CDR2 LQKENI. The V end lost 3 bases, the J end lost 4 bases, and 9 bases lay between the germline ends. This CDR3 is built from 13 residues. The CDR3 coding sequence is TGTGCCAGCTCACCTGGGGGTCCCTATGGCTACACCTTC. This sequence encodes CASSPGGPYGYTF.